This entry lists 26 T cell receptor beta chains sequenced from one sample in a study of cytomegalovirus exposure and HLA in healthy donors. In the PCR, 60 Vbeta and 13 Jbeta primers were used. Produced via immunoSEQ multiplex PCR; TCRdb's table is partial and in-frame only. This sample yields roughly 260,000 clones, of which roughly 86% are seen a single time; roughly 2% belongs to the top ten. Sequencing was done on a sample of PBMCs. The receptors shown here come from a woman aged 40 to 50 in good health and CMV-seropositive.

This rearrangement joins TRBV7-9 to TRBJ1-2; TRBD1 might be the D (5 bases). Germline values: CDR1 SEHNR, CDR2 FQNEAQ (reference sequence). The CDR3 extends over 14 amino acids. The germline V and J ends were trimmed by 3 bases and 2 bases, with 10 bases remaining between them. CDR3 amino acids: CASSFEGLNYGYTF. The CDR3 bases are TGTGCCAGCAGCTTTGAGGGACTGAACTATGGCTACACCTTC.

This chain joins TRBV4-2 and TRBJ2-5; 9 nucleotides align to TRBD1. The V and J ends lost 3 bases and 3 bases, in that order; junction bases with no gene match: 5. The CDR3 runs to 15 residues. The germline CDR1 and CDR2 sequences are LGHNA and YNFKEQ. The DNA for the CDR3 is TGTGCCAGCAGCCAGGCCGGGACAGGGAAAGAGACCCAGTACTTC. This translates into CASSQAGTGKETQYF.

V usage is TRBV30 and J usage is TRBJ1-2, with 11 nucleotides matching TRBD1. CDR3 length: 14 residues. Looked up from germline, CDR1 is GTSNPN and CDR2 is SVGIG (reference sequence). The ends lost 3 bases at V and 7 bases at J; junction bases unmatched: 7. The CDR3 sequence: CAWSTDRGQGGYTF. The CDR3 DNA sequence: TGTGCCTGGAGCACGGACAGGGGGCAGGGTGGCTACACCTTC.

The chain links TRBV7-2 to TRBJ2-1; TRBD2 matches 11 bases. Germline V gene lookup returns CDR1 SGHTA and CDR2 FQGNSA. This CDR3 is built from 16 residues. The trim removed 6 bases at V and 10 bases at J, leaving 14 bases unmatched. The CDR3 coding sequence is TGTGCCAGCAGTTCAGGTAGCGGGAGGGCCCGGGTAGAGCAGTTCTTC. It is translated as CASSSGSGRARVEQFF. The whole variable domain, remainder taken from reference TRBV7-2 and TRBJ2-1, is GAGVSQSPSNKVTEKGKDVELRCDPISGHTALYWYRQSLGQGLEFLIYFQGNSAPDKSGLPSDRFSAERTGGSVSTLTIQRTQQEDSAVYLCASSSGSGRARVEQFFGPGTRLTVL.

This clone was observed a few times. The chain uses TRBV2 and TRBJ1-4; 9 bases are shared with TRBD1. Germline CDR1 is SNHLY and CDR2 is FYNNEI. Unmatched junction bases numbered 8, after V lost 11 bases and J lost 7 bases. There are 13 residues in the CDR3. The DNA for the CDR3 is TGTGCCGTCCCGGGACAGGGCCCTGAAAAACTGTTTTTT. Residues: CAVPGQGPEKLFF.

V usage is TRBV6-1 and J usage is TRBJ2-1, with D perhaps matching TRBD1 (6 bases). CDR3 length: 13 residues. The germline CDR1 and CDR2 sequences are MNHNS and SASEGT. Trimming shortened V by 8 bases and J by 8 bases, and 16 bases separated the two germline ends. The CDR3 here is CASSRDPGDEQFF. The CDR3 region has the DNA TGTGCCAGCTCCCGCGACCCAGGGGATGAGCAGTTCTTC.

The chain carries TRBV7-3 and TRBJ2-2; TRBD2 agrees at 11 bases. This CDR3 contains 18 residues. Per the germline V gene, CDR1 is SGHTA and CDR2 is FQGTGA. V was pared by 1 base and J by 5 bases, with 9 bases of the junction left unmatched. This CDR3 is CASSLRPLAGGDTGELFF. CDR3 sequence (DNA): TGTGCCAGCAGCTTAAGGCCCCTAGCGGGAGGTGATACCGGGGAGCTGTTTTTT.

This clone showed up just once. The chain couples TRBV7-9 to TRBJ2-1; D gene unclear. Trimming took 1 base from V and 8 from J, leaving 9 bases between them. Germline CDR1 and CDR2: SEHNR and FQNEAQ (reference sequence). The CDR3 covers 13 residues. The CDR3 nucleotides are TGTGCCAGCAGCTTAGTTATCAGCGATGAGCAGTTCTTC. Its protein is CASSLVISDEQFF.

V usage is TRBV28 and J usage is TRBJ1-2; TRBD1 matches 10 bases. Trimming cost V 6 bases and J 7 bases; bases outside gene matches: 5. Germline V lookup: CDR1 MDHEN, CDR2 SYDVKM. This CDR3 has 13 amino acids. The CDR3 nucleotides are TGTGCCAGCAGAGGGACAGGGGAATTTGGCTACACCTTC. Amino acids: CASRGTGEFGYTF.

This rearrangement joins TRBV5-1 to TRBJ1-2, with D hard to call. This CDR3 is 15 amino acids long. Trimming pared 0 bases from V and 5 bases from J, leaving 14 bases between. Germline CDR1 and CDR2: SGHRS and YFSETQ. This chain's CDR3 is CASSLGSDTVYGYTF. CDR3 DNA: TGCGCCAGCAGCTTGGGGTCCGACACGGTGTATGGCTACACCTTC.

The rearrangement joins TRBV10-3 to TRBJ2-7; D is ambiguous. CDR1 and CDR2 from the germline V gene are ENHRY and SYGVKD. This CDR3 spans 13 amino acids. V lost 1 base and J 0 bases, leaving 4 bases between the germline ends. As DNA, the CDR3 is TGTGCCATCAGTGAGTTGAGCTCCTACGAGCAGTACTTC. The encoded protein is CAISELSSYEQYF.

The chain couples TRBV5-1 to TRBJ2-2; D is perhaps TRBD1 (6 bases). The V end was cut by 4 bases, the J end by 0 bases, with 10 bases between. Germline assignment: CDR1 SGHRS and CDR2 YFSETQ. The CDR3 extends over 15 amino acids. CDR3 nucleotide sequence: TGCGCCAGCAGCGTCGGGACACCGAACACCGGGGAGCTGTTTTTT. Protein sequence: CASSVGTPNTGELFF. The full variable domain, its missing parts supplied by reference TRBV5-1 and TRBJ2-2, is KAGVTQTPRYLIKTRGQQVTLSCSPISGHRSVSWYQQTPGQGLQFLFEYFSETQRNKGNFPGRFSGRQFSNSRSEMNVSTLELGDSALYLCASSVGTPNTGELFFGEGSRLTVL.

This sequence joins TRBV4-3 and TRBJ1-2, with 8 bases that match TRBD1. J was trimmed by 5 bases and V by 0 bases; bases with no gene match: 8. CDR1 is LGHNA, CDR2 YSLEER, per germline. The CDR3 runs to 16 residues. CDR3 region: CASSQDRTGGLYGYTF. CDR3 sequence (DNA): TGCGCCAGCAGCCAAGATCGTACAGGGGGTTTATATGGCTACACCTTC.

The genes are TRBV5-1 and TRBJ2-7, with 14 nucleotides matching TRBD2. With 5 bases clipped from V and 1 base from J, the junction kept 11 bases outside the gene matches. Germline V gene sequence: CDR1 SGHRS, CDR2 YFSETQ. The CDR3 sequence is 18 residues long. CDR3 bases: TGCGCCAGCAGTAAAAGACTAGCGGGAGGGCCTGGTTCCTACGAGCAGTACTTC. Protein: CASSKRLAGGPGSYEQYF.

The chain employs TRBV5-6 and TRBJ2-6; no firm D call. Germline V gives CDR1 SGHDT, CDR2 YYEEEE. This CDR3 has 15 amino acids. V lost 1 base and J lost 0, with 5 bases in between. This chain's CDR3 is CASSLQYSGANVLTF. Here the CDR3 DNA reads TGTGCCAGCAGCTTGCAGTACTCTGGGGCCAACGTCCTGACTTTC.

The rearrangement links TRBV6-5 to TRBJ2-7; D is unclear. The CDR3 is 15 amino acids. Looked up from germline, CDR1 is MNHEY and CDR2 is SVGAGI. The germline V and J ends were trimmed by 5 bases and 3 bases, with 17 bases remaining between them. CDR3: CASSLKFGSVYEQYF. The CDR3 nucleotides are TGTGCCAGCAGTCTGAAGTTTGGTTCGGTCTACGAGCAGTACTTC.

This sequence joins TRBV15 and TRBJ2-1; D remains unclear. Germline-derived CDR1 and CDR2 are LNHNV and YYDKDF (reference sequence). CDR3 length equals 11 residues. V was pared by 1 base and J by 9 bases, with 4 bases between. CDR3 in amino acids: CATSRGSEQFF. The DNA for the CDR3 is TGTGCCACCAGCAGAGGGAGTGAGCAGTTCTTC. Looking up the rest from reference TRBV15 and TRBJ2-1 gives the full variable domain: DAMVIQNPRYQVTQFGKPVTLSCSQTLNHNVMYWYQQKSSQAPKLLFHYYDKDFNNEADTPDNFQSRRPNTSFCFLDIRSPGLGDTAMYLCATSRGSEQFFGPGTRLTVL.

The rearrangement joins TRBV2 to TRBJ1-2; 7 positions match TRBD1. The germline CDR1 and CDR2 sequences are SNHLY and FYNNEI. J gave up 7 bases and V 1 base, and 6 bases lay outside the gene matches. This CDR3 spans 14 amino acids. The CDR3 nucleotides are TGTGCCAGCAGTGAAGAGACAGGGCGCAGTGGCTACACCTTC. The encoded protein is CASSEETGRSGYTF. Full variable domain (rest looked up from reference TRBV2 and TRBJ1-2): EPEVTQTPSHQVTQMGQEVILRCVPISNHLYFYWYRQILGQKVEFLVSFYNNEISEKSEIFDDQFSVERPDGSNFTLKIRSTKLEDSAMYFCASSEETGRSGYTFGSGTRLTVV.

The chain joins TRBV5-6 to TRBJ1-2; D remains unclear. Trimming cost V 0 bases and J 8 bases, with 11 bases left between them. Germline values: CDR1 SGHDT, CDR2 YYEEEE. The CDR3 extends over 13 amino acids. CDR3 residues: CASSLVVAEGYTF. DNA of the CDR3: TGTGCCAGCAGCTTGGTGGTGGCCGAAGGCTACACCTTC.

The CDR3, as DNA: TGTGCCACCTCCATAGGGGCAGATACGCAGTATTTT. Its translation is CATSIGADTQYF. The chain links TRBV10-3 to TRBJ2-3; D might be TRBD1 (5 bases). Trimming shortened V by 10 bases and J by 4 bases, and 12 bases separated the two germline ends. This CDR3 contains 12 residues. CDR1 is ENHRY, CDR2 SYGVKD, per germline.

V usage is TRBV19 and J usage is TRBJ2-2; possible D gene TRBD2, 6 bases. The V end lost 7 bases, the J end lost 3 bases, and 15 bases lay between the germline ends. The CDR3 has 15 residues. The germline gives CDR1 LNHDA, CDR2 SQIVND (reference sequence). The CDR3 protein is CASTPGGADTGELFF. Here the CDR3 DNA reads TGTGCCAGTACCCCCGGAGGGGCGGACACCGGGGAGCTGTTTTTT.

The CDR3 bases are TGTGCCAGCAGCTTAGAAGGCGGTGGAAACACCATATATTTT. Translating it yields CASSLEGGGNTIYF. The chain is built from TRBV7-2 and TRBJ1-3; D is unresolved. The CDR3 spans 14 residues. V dropped 1 base and J dropped 3 bases, with 7 bases sitting between them. Germline V gives CDR1 SGHTA, CDR2 FQGNSA.

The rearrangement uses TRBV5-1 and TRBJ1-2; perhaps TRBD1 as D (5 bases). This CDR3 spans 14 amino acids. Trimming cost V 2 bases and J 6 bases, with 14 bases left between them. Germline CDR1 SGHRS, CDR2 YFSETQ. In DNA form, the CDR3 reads TGCGCCAGCAGCTTCTCCGGGTCAGGGAATGGCTACACCTTC. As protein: CASSFSGSGNGYTF.

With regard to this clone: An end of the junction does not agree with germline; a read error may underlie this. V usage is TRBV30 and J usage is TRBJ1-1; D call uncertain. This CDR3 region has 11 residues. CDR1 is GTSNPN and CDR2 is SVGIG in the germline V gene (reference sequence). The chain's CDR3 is CVWVMNTEAFF. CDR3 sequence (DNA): TGTGTCTGGGTAATGAACACTGAAGCTTTCTTT.

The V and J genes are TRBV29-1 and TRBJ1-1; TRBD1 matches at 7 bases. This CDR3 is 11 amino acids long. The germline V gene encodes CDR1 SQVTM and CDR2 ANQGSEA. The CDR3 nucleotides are TGCAGAGTCAGGGGGTACACTGAAGCTTTCTTT. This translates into CRVRGYTEAFF.

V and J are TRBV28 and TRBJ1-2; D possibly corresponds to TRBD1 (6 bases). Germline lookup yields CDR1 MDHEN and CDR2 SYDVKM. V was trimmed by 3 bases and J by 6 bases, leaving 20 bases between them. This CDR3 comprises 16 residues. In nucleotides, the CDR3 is TGTGCCAGCAGTTTTCTCGGCCCGAACAGGGTCAATGGCTACACCTTC. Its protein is CASSFLGPNRVNGYTF.